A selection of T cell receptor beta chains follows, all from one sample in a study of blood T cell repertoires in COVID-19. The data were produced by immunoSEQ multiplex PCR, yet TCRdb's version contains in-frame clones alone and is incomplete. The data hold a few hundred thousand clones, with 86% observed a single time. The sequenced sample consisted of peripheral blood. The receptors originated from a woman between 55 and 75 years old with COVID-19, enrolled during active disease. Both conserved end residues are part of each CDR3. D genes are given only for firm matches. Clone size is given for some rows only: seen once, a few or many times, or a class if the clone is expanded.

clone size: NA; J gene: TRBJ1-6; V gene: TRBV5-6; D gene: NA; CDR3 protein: CASSLEAGVGPYNSPLHF; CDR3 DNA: TGTGCCAGCAGCTTGGAGGCAGGGGTAGGGCCCTATAATTCACCCCTCCACTTT
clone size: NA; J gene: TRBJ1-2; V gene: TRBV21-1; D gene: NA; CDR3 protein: CASSKKCGGQEYGYTF; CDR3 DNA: TGTGCCAGCAGCAAAAAGTGTGGGGGACAGGAGTATGGCTACACCTTC
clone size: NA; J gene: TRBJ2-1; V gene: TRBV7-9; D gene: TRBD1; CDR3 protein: CASSHRTGGDEQFF; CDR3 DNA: TGTGCCAGCAGCCACCGGACAGGGGGAGATGAGCAGTTCTTC
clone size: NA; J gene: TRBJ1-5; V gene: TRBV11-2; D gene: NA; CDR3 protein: CASSLAGNSNQPQHF; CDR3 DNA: TGTGCCAGCAGCTTAGCGGGGAATAGCAATCAGCCCCAGCATTTT
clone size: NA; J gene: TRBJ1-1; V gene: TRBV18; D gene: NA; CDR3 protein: CASSRTGLTGTEAFF; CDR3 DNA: TGTGCCAGCTCACGCACCGGGCTAACAGGCACTGAAGCTTTCTTT
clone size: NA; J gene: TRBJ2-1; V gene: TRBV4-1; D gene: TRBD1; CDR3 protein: CASSHTGTGVYNEQFF; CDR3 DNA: TGCGCCAGCAGCCACACCGGGACAGGCGTTTACAATGAGCAGTTCTTC
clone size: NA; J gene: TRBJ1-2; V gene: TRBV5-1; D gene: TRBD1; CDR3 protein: CASSLTGTGVGYTF; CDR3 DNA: TGCGCCAGCAGCTTAACCGGGACAGGGGTCGGCTACACCTTC
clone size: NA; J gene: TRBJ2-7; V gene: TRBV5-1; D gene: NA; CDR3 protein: CASSTGYEQYF; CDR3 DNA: TGCGCCAGCAGCACGGGGTACGAGCAGTACTTC
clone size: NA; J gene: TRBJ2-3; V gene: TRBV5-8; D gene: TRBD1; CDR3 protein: CASSSGDRGQFGTDTQYF; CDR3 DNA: TGTGCCAGCAGCAGCGGCGATAGGGGGCAGTTTGGCACAGATACGCAGTATTTT
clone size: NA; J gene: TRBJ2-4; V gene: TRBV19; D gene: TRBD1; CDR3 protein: CASSLSDRGLAKNIQYF; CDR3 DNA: TGTGCCAGTAGTTTATCGGACAGGGGGTTAGCCAAAAACATTCAGTACTTC
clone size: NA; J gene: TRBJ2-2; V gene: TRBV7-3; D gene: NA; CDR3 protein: CASSLNGGTVVPGELFF; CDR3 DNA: TGTGCCAGCAGCTTAAACGGCGGGACAGTAGTCCCCGGGGAGCTGTTTTTT
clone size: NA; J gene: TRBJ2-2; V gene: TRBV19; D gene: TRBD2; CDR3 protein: CASRGGGTNTGELFF; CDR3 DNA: TGTGCCAGTAGGGGCGGGGGTACGAACACCGGGGAGCTGTTTTTT
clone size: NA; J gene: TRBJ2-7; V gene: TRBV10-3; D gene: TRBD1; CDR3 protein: CAILVTGTGGSYEQYF; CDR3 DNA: TGTGCCATTCTCGTTACGGGGACAGGGGGCTCCTACGAGCAGTACTTC
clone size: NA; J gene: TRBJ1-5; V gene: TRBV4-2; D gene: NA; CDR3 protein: CASREDSNSNQPQHF; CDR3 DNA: TGTGCCAGCCGAGAGGACAGCAATAGCAATCAGCCCCAGCATTTT
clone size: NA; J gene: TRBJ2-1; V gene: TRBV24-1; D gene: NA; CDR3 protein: CATSGEGSYNEQFF; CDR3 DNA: TGTGCCACCTCAGGGGAAGGCTCCTACAATGAGCAGTTCTTC
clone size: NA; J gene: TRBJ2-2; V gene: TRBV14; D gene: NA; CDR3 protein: CASSTLSQRLFF; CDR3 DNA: TGTGCCAGCAGCACCCTGTCCCAGCGGCTGTTTTTT
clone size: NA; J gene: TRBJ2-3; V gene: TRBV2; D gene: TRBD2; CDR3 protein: CASRKTGGSTDTQYF; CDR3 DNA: TGTGCCAGCAGAAAAACGGGGGGGAGTACAGATACGCAGTATTTT
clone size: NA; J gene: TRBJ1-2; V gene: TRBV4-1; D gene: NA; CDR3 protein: CASSQQAHQQGGYGYTF; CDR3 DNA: TGCGCCAGCAGCCAACAGGCCCATCAACAGGGCGGCTATGGCTACACCTTC
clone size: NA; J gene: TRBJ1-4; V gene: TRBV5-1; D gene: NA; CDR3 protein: CASSPTATNEKLFF; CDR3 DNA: TGCGCCAGCAGCCCGACAGCAACTAATGAAAAACTGTTTTTT
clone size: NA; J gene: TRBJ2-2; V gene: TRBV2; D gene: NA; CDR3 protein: CASKPGWTGELFF; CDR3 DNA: TGTGCCAGCAAACCAGGGTGGACCGGGGAGCTGTTTTTT
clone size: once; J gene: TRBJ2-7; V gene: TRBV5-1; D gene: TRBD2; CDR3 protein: CASSSGGRYEQYF; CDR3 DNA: TGCGCCAGCTCTAGCGGGGGACGTTACGAGCAGTACTTC
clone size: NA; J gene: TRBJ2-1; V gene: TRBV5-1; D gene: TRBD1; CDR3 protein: CASSYRDRGASYNEQFF; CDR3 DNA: TGCGCCAGCAGCTATAGGGACAGGGGAGCGTCCTACAATGAGCAGTTCTTC
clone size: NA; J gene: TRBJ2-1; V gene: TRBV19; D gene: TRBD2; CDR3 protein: CASSSHGGTYNEQFF; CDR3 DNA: TGTGCCAGTAGTTCCCACGGGGGGACCTACAATGAGCAGTTCTTC
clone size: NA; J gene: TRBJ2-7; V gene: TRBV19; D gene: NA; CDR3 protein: CASSIQGDFYEQYF; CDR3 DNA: TGTGCCAGTAGTATCCAGGGGGACTTTTACGAGCAGTACTTC
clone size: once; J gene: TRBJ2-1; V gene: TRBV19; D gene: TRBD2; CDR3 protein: CASLSGGSYNEQFF; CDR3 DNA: TGTGCCAGTCTTAGCGGGGGGTCCTACAATGAGCAGTTCTTC
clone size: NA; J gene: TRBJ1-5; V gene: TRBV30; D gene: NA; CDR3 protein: CAWSSPGGGNQPQHF; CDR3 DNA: TGTGCCTGGAGTAGCCCGGGAGGGGGCAATCAGCCCCAGCATTTT
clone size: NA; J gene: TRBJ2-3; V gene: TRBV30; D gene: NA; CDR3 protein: CAWSAGTASSTDTQYF; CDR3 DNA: TGTGCCTGGAGCGCCGGGACTGCCTCTAGCACAGATACGCAGTATTTT
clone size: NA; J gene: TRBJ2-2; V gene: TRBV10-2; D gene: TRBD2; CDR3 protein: CASSESGGGAGNTGELFF; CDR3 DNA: TGCGCCAGCAGTGAGTCCGGCGGGGGGGCCGGGAACACCGGGGAGCTGTTTTTT
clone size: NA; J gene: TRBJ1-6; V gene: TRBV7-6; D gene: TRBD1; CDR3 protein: CASSLTPGTGNSPLHF; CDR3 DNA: TGTGCCAGCAGCCTGACCCCCGGGACAGGGAATTCACCCCTCCACTTT
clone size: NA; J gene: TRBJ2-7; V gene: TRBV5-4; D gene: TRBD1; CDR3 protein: CASSLGQGVFYEQYF; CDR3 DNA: TGTGCCAGCAGCTTAGGACAGGGGGTTTTCTACGAGCAGTACTTC
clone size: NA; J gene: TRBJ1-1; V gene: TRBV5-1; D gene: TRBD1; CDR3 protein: CASKRDRGLSTEAFF; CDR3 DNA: TGCGCCAGCAAACGGGACAGGGGGCTATCCACTGAAGCTTTCTTT
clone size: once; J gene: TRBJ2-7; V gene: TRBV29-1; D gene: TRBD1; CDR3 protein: CSVGGTGQGYEQYF; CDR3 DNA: TGCAGCGTGGGGGGGACAGGGCAGGGATACGAGCAGTACTTC
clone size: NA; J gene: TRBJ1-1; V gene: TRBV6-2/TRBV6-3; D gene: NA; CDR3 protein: CASSHIPTGRTEAFF; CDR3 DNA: TGTGCCAGCAGTCATATCCCCACAGGGCGAACTGAAGCTTTCTTT
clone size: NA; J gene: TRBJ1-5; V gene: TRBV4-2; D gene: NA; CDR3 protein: CASSQAAGLPQPQHF; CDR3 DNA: TGTGCCAGCAGCCAAGCCGCAGGTTTGCCTCAGCCCCAGCATTTT
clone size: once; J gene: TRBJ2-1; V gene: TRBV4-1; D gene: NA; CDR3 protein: CASSRGLGPWEQFF; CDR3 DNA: TGCGCCAGCAGCCGCGGCCTAGGCCCCTGGGAGCAGTTCTTC
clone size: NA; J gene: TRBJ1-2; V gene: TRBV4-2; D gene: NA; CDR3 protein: CASSQTVQDGYTF; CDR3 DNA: TGTGCCAGCAGCCAAACGGTCCAGGATGGCTACACCTTC
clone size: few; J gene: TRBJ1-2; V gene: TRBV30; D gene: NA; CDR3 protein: CAWSIQGFYGYTF; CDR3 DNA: TGTGCCTGGAGTATACAGGGATTCTATGGCTACACCTTC
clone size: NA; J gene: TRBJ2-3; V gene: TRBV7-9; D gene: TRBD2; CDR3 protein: CASTRYRGRVTDTQYF; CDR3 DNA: TGTGCCTCCACCCGTTACCGTGGGAGGGTCACAGATACGCAGTATTTT
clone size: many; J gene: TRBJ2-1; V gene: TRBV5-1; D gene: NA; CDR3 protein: CASSLDLSSYNEQFF; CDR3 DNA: TGCGCCAGCAGCTTGGACTTGAGCTCCTACAATGAGCAGTTCTTC
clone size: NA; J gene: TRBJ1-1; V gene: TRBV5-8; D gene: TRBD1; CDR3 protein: CASSRSGGIIAEAFF; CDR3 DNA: TGTGCCAGCAGCAGATCAGGGGGGATAATCGCTGAAGCTTTCTTT
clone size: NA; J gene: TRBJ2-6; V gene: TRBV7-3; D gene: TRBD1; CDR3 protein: CASSLGQGAPGANVLTF; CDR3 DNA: TGTGCCAGCAGCCTTGGACAGGGGGCGCCTGGGGCCAACGTCCTGACTTTC
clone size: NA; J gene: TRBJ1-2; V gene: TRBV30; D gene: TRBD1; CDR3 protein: CAWSTGGVGYGYTF; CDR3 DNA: TGTGCCTGGAGTACAGGGGGCGTAGGCTATGGCTACACCTTC
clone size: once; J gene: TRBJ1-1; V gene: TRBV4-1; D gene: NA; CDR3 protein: CASKWAREVNTEAFF; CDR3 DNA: TGCGCCAGCAAATGGGCAAGGGAGGTGAACACTGAAGCTTTCTTT
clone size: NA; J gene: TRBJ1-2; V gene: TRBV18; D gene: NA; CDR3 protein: CASSPGQTYGYTF; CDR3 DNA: TGTGCCAGCTCTCCAGGGCAGACCTATGGCTACACCTTC
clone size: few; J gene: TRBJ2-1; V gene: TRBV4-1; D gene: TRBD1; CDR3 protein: CASSQVGGLPGQGAYEQFF; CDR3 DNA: TGCGCCAGCAGCCAAGTGGGTGGTCTCCCGGGACAGGGGGCCTATGAGCAGTTCTTC
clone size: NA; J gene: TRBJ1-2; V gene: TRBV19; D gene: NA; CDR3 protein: CASSIVHAGQPSGYTF; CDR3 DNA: TGTGCCAGTAGTATAGTACACGCAGGACAGCCTTCGGGCTACACCTTC
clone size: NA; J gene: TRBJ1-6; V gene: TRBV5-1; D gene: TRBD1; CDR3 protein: CASTPTGESYNSPLHF; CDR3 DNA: TGCGCCAGCACACCAACAGGGGAATCCTATAATTCACCCCTCCACTTT
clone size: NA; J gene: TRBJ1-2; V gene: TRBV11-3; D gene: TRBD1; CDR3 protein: CASSLGGQGGYTF; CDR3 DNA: TGTGCCAGCAGCTTAGGGGGACAGGGAGGCTACACCTTC
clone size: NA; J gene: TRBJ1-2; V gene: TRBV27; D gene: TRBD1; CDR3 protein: CASSLSWTGDYGYTF; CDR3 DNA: TGTGCCAGCAGTTTATCTTGGACAGGGGACTATGGCTACACCTTC
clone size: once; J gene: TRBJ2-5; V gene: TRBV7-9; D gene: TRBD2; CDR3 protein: CASNDGRGRALQETQYF; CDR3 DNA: TGTGCCAGCAATGATGGGAGGGGACGGGCTCTACAAGAGACCCAGTACTTC
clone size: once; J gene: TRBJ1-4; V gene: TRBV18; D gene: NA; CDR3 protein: CASSPREAWANEKLFF; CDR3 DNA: TGTGCCAGCTCACCTCGGGAGGCCTGGGCTAATGAAAAACTGTTTTTT
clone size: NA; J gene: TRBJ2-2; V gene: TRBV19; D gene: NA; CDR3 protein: CASSYTNTGELFF; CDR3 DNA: TGTGCCAGTTCGTACACGAACACCGGGGAGCTGTTTTTT
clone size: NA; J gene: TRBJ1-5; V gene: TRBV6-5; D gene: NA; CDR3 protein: CASSSGLEQPQHF; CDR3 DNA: TGTGCCAGCAGTTCGGGTTTGGAGCAGCCCCAGCATTTT
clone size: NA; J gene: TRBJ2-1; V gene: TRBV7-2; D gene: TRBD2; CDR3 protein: CASSGGLATSSYNEQFF; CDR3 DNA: TGTGCCAGCAGCGGGGGACTAGCGACAAGCTCCTACAATGAGCAGTTCTTC
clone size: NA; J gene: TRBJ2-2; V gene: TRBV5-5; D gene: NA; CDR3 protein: CASSATGGVNTGELFF; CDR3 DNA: TGTGCCAGCAGCGCAACGGGCGGGGTGAACACCGGGGAGCTGTTTTTT
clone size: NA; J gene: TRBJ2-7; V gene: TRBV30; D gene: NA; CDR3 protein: CAWSVTGTYEQYF; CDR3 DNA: TGTGCCTGGAGTGTTACGGGAACCTACGAGCAGTACTTC
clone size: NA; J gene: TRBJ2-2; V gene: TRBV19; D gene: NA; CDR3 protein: CASSTLNTGELFF; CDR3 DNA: TGTGCCAGTAGTACTTTGAACACCGGGGAGCTGTTTTTT
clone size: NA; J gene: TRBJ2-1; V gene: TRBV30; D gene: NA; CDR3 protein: CAWSANVGNHEQFF; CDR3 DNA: TGTGCCTGGAGCGCCAACGTCGGTAATCATGAGCAGTTCTTC
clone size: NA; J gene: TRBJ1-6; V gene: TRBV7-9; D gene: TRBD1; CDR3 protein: CASSFPGTGYNSPLHF; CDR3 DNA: TGTGCCAGCAGCTTCCCCGGGACAGGGTACAATTCACCCCTCCACTTT
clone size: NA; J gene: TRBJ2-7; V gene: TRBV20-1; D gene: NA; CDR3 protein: CSAQGIHEQYF; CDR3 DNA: TGCAGTGCTCAGGGAATACACGAGCAGTACTTC